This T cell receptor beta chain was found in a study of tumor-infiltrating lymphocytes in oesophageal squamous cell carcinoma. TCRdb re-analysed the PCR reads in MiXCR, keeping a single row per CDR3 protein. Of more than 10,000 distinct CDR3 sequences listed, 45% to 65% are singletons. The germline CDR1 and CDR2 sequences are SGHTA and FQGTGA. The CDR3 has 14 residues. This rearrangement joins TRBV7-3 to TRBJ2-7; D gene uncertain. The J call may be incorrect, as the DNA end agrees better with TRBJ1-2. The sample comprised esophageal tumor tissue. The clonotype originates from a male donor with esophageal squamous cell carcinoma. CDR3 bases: TGTGCCAGCAGCTTATACGGCGGAAACTATGGCTACACCTTC. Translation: CASSLYGGNYGYTF.